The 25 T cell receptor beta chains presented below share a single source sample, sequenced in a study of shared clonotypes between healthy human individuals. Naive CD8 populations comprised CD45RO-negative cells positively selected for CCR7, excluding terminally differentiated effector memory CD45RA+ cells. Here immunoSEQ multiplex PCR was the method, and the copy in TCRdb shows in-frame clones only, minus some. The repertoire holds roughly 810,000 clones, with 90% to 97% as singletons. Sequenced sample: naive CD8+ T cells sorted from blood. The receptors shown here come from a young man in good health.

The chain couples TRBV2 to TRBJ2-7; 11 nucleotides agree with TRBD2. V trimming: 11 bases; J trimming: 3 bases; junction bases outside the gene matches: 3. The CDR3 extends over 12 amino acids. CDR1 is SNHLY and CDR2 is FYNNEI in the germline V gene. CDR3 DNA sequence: TGTGCCCTCGGACTAGCGGGCTACGAGCAGTACTTC. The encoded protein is CALGLAGYEQYF.

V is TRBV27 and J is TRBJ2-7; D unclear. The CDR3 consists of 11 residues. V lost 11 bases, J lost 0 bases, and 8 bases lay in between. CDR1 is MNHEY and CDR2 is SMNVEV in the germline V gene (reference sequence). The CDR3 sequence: CASESSYEQYF. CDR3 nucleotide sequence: TGTGCCTCGGAGAGCTCCTACGAGCAGTACTTC.

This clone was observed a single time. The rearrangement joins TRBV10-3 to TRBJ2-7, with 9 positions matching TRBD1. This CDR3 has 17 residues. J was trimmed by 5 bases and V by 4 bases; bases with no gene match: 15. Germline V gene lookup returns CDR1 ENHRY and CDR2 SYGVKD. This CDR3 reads CAISVSRGGQGVHEQYF. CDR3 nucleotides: TGTGCCATCAGTGTTAGTCGCGGGGGACAGGGAGTCCACGAGCAGTACTTC.

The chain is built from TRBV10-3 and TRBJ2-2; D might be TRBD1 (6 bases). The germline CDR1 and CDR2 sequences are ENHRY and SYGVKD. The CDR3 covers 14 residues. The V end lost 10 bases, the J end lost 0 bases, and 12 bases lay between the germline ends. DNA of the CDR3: TGTGCCACCTGGGACACCGCGAACACCGGGGAGCTGTTTTTT. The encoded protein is CATWDTANTGELFF.

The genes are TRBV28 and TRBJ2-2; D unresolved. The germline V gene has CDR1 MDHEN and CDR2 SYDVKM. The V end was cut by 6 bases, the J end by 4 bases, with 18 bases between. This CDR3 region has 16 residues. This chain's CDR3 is CASRGWVRASTGELFF. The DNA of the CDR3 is TGTGCCAGCAGGGGATGGGTCAGAGCCAGCACCGGGGAGCTGTTTTTT.

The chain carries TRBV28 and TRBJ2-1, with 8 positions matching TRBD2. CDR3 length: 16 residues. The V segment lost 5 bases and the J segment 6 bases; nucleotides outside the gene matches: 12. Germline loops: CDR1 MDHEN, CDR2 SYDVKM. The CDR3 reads CASSRDSGTAVNEQFF. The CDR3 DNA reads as TGTGCCAGCAGTAGAGATAGCGGGACCGCAGTCAATGAGCAGTTCTTC.

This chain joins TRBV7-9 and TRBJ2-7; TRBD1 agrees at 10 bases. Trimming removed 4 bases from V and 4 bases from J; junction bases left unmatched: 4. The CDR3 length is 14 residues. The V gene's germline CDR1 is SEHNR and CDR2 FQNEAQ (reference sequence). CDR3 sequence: CASSSGTGVYEQYF. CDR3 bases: TGTGCCAGCAGCTCCGGGACAGGGGTGTACGAGCAGTACTTC.

This CDR3 is CASRLLAGAEDTQYF. CDR3 DNA sequence: TGTGCCAGCAGGTTACTAGCGGGAGCTGAAGATACGCAGTATTTT. The genes are TRBV2 and TRBJ2-3; 11 bases align to TRBD2. Losses at the gene ends were 6 bases for V and 5 bases for J; bases not matched to a gene: 7. CDR3 length: 15 amino acids. CDR1 and CDR2 from the germline V gene are SNHLY and FYNNEI.

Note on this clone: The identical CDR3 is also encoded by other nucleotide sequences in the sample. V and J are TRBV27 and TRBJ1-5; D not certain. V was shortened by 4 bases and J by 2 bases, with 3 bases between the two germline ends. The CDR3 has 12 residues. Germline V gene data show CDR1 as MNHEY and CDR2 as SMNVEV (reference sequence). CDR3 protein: CASSSGNQPQHF. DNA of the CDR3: TGTGCCAGCAGTTCGGGCAATCAGCCCCAGCATTTT.

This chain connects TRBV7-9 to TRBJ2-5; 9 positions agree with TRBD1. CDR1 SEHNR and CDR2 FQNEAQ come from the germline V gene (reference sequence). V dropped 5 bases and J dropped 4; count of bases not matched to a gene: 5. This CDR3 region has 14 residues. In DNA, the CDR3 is TGTGCCAGCAGCGCCCCGGGACAGGGAGAGACCCAGTACTTC. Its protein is CASSAPGQGETQYF.

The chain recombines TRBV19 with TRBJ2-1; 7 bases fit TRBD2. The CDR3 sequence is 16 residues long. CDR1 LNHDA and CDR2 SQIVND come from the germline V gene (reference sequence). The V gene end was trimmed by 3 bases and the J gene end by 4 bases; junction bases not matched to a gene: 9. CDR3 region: CASSITAGVGYNEQFF. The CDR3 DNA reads TGTGCCAGTAGTATCACGGCGGGAGTGGGGTACAATGAGCAGTTCTTC.

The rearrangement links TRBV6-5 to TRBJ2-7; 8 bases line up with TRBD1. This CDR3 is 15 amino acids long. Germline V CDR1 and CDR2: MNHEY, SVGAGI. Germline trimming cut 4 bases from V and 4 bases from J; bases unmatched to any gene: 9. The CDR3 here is CASSSKTGVNYEQYF. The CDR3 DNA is TGTGCCAGCAGTTCCAAGACAGGGGTTAATTACGAGCAGTACTTC.

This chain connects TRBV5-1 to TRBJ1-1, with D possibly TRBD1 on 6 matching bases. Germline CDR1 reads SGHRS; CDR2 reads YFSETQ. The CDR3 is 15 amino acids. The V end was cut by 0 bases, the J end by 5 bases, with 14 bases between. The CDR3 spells CASSLDPAGATEAFF. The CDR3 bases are TGCGCCAGCAGCTTGGATCCCGCGGGGGCTACTGAAGCTTTCTTT. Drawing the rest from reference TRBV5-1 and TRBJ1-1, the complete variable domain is KAGVTQTPRYLIKTRGQQVTLSCSPISGHRSVSWYQQTPGQGLQFLFEYFSETQRNKGNFPGRFSGRQFSNSRSEMNVSTLELGDSALYLCASSLDPAGATEAFFGQGTRLTVV.

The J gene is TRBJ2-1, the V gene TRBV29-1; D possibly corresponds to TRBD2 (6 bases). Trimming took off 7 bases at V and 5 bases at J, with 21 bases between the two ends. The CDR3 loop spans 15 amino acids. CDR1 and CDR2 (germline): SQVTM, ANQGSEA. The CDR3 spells CSADNVGGEDNEQFF. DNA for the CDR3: TGCAGCGCAGACAACGTAGGCGGGGAAGACAATGAGCAGTTCTTC.

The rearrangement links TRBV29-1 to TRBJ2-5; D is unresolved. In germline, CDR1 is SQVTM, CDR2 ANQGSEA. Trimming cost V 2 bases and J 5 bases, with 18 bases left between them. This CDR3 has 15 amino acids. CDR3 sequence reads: CSVEQMQFPQETQYF. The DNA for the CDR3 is TGCAGCGTTGAACAGATGCAGTTCCCCCAGGAGACCCAGTACTTC.

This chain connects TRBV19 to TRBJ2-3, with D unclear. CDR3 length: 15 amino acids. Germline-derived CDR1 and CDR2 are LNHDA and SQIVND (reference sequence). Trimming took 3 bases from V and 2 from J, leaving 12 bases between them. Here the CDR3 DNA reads TGTGCCAGTAGTATGCTTGGGGTACCCACAGATACGCAGTATTTT. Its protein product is CASSMLGVPTDTQYF.

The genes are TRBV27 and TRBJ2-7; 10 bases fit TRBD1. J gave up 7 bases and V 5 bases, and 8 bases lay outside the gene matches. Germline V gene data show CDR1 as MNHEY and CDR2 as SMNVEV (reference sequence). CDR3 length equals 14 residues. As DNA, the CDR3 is TGTGCCAGCAGTCTGGGACAGGGGCAAAGAGAGCAGTACTTC. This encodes CASSLGQGQREQYF.

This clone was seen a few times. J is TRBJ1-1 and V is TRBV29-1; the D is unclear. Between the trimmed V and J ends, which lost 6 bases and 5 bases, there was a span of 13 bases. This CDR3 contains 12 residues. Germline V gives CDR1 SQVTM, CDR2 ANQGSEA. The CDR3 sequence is CSVSVRGTEAFF. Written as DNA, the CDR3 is TGCAGCGTGTCGGTGCGGGGAACTGAAGCTTTCTTT.

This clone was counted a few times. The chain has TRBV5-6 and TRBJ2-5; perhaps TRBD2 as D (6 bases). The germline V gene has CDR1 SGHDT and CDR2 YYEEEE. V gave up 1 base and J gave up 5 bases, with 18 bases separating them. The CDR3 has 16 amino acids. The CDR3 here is CASSLRGLMEVETQYF. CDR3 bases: TGTGCCAGCAGCTTGCGAGGACTAATGGAGGTGGAGACCCAGTACTTC.

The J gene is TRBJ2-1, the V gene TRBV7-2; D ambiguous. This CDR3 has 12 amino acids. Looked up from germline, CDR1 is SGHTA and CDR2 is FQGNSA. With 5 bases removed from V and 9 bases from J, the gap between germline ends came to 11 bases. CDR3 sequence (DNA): TGTGCCAGCAGCCTCGAGCTGCGTGAGCAGTTCTTC. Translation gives CASSLELREQFF.

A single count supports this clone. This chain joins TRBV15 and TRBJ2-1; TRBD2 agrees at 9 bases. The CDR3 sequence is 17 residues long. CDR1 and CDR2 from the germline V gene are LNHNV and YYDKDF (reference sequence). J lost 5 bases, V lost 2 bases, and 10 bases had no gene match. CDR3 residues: CATSRSKWLAGHNEQFF. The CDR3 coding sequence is TGTGCCACCAGCAGATCAAAATGGCTAGCGGGGCACAATGAGCAGTTCTTC.

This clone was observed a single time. The CDR3 spells CATSIEYQETQYF. The CDR3 DNA reads as TGTGCCACCAGCATAGAGTACCAAGAGACCCAGTACTTC. V and J are TRBV15 and TRBJ2-5; D not resolved. CDR3 size: 13 residues. V was pared by 4 bases and J by 0 bases, with 6 bases between. The germline V gene encodes CDR1 LNHNV and CDR2 YYDKDF (reference sequence).

In nucleotides, the CDR3 is TGTGCCAGCAGCCCATACCTCTCACTAGTCACAGATACGCAGTATTTT. It translates to CASSPYLSLVTDTQYF. This rearrangement joins TRBV7-2 to TRBJ2-3; D perhaps matches TRBD2 (5 bases). Germline loops: CDR1 SGHTA, CDR2 FQGNSA. This CDR3 comprises 16 residues. V was pared by 5 bases and J by 2 bases, with 17 bases between.

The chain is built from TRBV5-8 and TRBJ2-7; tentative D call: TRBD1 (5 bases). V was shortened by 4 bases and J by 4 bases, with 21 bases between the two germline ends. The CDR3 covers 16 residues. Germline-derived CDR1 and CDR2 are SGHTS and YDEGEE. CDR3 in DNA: TGTGCCAGCAGCGGACACAGAGACACCAGTATATACGAGCAGTACTTC. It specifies CASSGHRDTSIYEQYF.

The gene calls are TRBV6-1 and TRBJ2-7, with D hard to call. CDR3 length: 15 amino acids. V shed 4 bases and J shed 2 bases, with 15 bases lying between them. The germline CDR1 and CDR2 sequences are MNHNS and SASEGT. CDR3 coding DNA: TGTGCCAGCAGTGGGCGGATGGCCGACCCCTACGAGCAGTACTTC. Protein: CASSGRMADPYEQYF.